This TCR beta chain was retrieved from a study of cytomegalovirus exposure and HLA in healthy donors. General observations from the study: About 87% or about 30% of the time was how often most TCR beta V segments were productive, according to an earlier analysis. Presence/absence comparisons presumed near-even sequencing depth among donors. Analysis was carried out at a later point, and it linked a missense DCLRE1C variant to TCR beta V- and J-gene trimming.

The PCR used 60 Vbeta and 13 Jbeta primers. The method was immunoSEQ multiplex PCR; TCRdb's version includes in-frame clones alone and lacks a portion of them. The data contain about 90,000 clones, 79% of them singletons. In the case of this clone: Antigen: not known.

Germline values: CDR1 KGHSH, CDR2 LQKENI. Deletions cut 1 base from V and 6 bases from J, with 7 bases between. CDR3 length: 13 residues. The chain carries TRBV18 and TRBJ1-5; no clear D gene. This TCR was recovered from a man between 25 and 39 years old in good health and CMV-seronegative. Sample: PBMCs. CDR3: CASSPRETQPQHF. Here the CDR3 DNA reads TGTGCCAGCTCACCACGCGAAACTCAGCCCCAGCATTTT.